This is a list of T cell receptor beta chains from one sample in a study of glioma-infiltrating T cells. Each CDR3 protein is one row after TCRdb ran MiXCR on the multiplex PCR reads. This sample has about 190,000 distinct CDR3 sequences, with approximately 30% found just once. Sequences were obtained from glioma tissue, nonneoplastic brain tissue, or PBMCs (not recorded which). The receptors derive from a human donor with low-grade glioma or glioblastoma, undergoing nonglioma brain surgery, or in good health (not recorded which). Each CDR3 is given with its conserved first and last residue. D genes are given only for firm matches. Size tells how often a clone was seen (once, few, many) or the class of an expanded clone, and some rows leave it out.

NA,TRBV27,many,TRBJ2-7,CASSLSVGRSSYEQYF,TGTGCCAGCAGTTTATCAGTAGGCAGGAGCTCCTACGAGCAGTACTTC
NA,TRBV10-3,many,TRBJ2-3,CAISEQDSRTDTQYF,TGTGCCATCAGTGAGCAGGACAGTCGCACAGATACGCAGTATTTT
TRBD1,TRBV5-5,few,TRBJ1-2,CASSLGDRGTYGYTF,TGTGCCAGCAGCTTGGGGGACAGGGGGACCTATGGCTACACCTTC
TRBD2,TRBV28,many,TRBJ2-7,CASSRTSGTLPEQYF,TGTGCCAGCAGCAGGACTAGCGGGACGTTGCCCGAGCAGTACTTC
TRBD1,TRBV27,many,TRBJ2-7,CASSFATTGTGRAYEQYF,TGTGCCAGCAGTTTCGCAACTACCGGGACAGGGCGAGCCTACGAGCAGTACTTC
TRBD1,TRBV7-9,many,TRBJ2-7,CASHGGTGGGDEQYF,TGTGCCAGCCATGGAGGTACAGGGGGCGGGGACGAGCAGTACTTC
TRBD1,TRBV20-1,once,TRBJ2-1,CSAALGQVNNKQFF,TGCAGTGCGGCCTTGGGACAGGTTAACAATAAGCAGTTCTTC
NA,TRBV10-3,few,TRBJ2-2,CAISESERNTGELFF,TGTGCCATCAGTGAGTCGGAGCGGAACACCGGGGAGCTGTTTTTT
TRBD2,TRBV6-2/TRBV6-3,many,TRBJ2-3,CASRDLAETSDTQYF,TGTGCCAGCCGGGATCTAGCGGAAACGAGCGATACGCAGTATTTT
NA,TRBV25-1,few,TRBJ2-7,CASSVPEGREQYF,TGTGCCAGCAGTGTTCCTGAGGGGCGAGAGCAGTACTTC
NA,TRBV27,NA,TRBJ2-7,CASSLSGTCTYEQYF,TGTGCCAGCAGTTTATCCGGTACCTGTACCTACGAGCAGTACTTC